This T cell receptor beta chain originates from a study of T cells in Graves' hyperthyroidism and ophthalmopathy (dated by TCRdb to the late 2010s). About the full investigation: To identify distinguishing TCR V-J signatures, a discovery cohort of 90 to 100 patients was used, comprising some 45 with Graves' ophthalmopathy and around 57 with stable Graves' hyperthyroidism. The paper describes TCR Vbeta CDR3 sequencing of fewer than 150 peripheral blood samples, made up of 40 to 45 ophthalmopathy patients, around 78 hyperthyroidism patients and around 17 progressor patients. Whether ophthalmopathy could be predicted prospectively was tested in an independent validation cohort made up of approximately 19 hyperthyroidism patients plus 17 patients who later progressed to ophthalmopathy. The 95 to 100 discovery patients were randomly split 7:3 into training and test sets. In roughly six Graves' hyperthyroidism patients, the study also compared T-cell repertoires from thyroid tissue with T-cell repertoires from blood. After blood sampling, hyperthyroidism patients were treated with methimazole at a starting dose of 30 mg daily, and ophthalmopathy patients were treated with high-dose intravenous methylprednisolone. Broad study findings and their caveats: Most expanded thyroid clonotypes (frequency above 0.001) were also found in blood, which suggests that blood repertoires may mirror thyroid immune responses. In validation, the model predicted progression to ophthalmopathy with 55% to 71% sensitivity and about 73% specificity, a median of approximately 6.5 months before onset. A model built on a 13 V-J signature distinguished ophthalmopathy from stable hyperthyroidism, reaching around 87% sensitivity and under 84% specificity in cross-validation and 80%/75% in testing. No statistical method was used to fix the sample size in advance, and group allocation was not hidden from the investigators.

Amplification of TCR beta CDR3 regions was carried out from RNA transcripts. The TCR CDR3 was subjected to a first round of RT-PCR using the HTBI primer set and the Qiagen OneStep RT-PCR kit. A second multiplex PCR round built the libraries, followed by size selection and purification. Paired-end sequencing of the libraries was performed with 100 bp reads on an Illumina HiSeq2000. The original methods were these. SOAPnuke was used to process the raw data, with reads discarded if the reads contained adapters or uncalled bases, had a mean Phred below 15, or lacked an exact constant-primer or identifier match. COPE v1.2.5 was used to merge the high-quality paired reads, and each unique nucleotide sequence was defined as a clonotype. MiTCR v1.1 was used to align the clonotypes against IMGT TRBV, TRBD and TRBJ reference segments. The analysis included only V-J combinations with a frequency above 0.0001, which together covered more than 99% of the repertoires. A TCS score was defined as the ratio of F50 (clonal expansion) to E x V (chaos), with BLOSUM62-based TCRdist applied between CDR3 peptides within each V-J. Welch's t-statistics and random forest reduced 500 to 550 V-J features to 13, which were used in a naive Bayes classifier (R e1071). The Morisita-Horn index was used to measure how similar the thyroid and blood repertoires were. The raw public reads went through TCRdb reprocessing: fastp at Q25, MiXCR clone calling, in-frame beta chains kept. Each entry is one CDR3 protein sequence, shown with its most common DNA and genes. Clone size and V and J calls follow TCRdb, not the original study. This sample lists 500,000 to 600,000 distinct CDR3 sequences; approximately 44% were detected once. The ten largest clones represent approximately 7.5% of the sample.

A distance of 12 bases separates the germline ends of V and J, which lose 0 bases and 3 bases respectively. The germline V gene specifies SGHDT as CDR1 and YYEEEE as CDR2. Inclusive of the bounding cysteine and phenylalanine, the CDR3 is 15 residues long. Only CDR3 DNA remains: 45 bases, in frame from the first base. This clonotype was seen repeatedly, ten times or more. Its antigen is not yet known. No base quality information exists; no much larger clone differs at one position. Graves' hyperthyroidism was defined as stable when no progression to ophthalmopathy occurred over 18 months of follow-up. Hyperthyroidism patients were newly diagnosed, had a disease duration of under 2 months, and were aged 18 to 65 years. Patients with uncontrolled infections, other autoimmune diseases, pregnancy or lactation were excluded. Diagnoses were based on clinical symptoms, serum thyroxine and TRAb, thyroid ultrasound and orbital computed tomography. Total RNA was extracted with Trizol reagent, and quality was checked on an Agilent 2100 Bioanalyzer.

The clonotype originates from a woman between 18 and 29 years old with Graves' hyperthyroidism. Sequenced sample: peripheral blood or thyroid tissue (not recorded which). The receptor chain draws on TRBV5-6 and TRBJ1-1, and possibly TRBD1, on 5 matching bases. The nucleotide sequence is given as TGTGCCAGCAGCTTGGGGCCCCAGGGATACACTGAAGCTTTCTTT. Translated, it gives CASSLGPQGYTEAFF.